This T cell receptor (beta chain) was obtained from a study of pediatric ulcerative colitis (dated by TCRdb to the late 2010s). About the investigation overall: Seven or eight ulcerative colitis patients had pancolitis and two had left-sided colitis, with histology consistent with ulcerative colitis in all. By Pediatric Ulcerative Colitis Activity Index, mild disease was classified in two patients, moderate disease in several and acute severe colitis in three. From 8 to 10 newly diagnosed, treatment-naive pediatric ulcerative colitis patients and four non-IBD control children, paired blood and rectal samples were collected.

According to the germline V gene (reference sequence), CDR1 reads SGHNT and CDR2 reads YYREEE. The CDR3 has 16 amino acids, counting the end cysteine and phenylalanine. CDR3 DNA is the only sequence kept; it has 48 bases, read in frame from the first base. The junction shows trimming of 3 bases on V and 3 bases on J, and the gene matches do not reach 5 bases of it. During colonoscopy, one to two rectal pinch biopsies were obtained for research purposes. No immunosuppressive medication had been given to the ulcerative colitis patients before the diagnostic colonoscopy. Before DNA isolation, rectal biopsies were subjected to proteinase K digestion. The Wizard kit (Promega) was used to extract genomic DNA from the blood and intestinal samples. Using the immunoSEQ TRB Survey service, rearranged CDR3 beta regions were amplified from genomic DNA with multiplex V and J primers. Survey-level sequencing depth of up to 500,000 reads per sample was used to keep depth equal across samples. The libraries were purified and pooled, then sequenced using Illumina technology. The published analysis was carried out like this. immunoSEQ online tools were used for productive clonality, sample overlap, pairwise scatters, CDR3 beta length, V/D/J gene usage and productiveness. Alongside Shannon and Simpson indices, calculated diversity was computed as the number of unique rearrangements divided by total templates, multiplied by 100. Principal component analysis was performed on Z-score normalized data with the R prcomp function and the ggbiplot package. Morisita's index was used to measure clonal overlap between blood and rectum within each subject. TCRdb limited this immuneACCESS table to in-frame rearrangements with V and J called. A share of clones is missing; checked studies link under half to unresolved V genes, and the rest is unexplained. The V and J calls and clone size come from that table; D and trimming were worked out from the DNA. Recorded for this sample are tens of thousands of clones; roughly 70% of them occurred a single time. Jointly, the top ten make up 8% to 9.5% of the sample.

For this clone: There is no known antigen for this receptor. The sample holds no much larger clone one base away, and base qualities are not on file.

The paper's findings and limits, for the study overall: Significantly higher autologous blood-rectal clonal overlap was found in ulcerative colitis patients than in controls, which suggested increased T cell trafficking to inflamed tissue. For technical reasons, the blood samples of a couple of patients yielded substantially fewer templates, so those samples were excluded from the blood-rectal overlap analysis. Rectal pinch biopsies may have included blood-derived T cells, especially in patients with overt colitis. With only a few individuals, the healthy control group was small. Because repertoires came from total lymphocyte DNA, patterns in rare subsets such as regulatory T cells may not be reflected. A couple of rectal CDR3 clonotypes were present in all ulcerative colitis patients and in none of the controls. Features of the rectal repertoire distinguished controls, mild-moderate colitis patients and acute severe colitis patients, and in acute severe colitis, rectal diversity was reduced because of clonal expansions.

The rearranged segments are TRBV5-4 and TRBJ2-3; 12 nucleotides in the junction match TRBD2. The TCR sequence derives from a boy aged 10-17 years with severe ulcerative colitis. The sequenced sample consisted of gut tissue. The nucleotides are TGTGCCAGCAGCTGGACTAGCGGGATGGGTACAGATACGCAGTATTTT. Its translation reads: CASSWTSGMGTDTQYF.